Each of the 17 T cell receptor beta chains below was sequenced from the same sample in a study of T cell clonality in common variable immunodeficiency. Profiled with immunoSEQ multiplex PCR; TCRdb holds only in-frame clones, not every one. The sample contains about 42,000 clones, none occurring once; about 1.3% lies in the top ten. The sequenced sample was peripheral blood mononuclear cells. The receptors derive from a person aged 18 to 75 in good health.

This clone was detected ten times or more. The CDR3 end lies 3 residues beyond the end of the read and is filled in from the germline J gene. V gene TRBV18 combines with J gene TRBJ2-1, with TRBD2 matching 13 bases. J was trimmed by 8 bases and V by 6 bases; bases with no gene match: 10. The CDR3 is 16 residues long. The germline V gene has CDR1 KGHSH and CDR2 LQKENI. The sequenced part of the CDR3 DNA is TGTGCCAGCTCGCTGGTCGGGACTAGCGGGAACTATGAG. Translated: CASSLVGTSGNYE. The full CDR3 is CASSLVGTSGNYEQFF.

In its sample, this clone was seen many times. The read comes to an end 3 residues before the CDR3 does, leaving the germline J gene to fill in the end. V is TRBV20-1 and J is TRBJ2-3, with D unclear. Germline V CDR1 and CDR2: DFQATT, SNEGSKA (reference sequence). The ends were cut back, 4 bases at V and 5 bases at J, with 13 bases in the middle. This CDR3 region has 13 residues. CDR3 loop: CSAISPAGDTQYF. The CDR3 DNA, read in part, is TGCAGTGCTATATCTCCAGCAGGAGATACG.

In the case of this clone: Read sequence stops 3 residues before the CDR3 end, and the germline J gene provides the missing end. V and J are TRBV10-2 and TRBJ1-5; 9 nucleotides align to TRBD1. The V gene's germline CDR1 is WSHSY and CDR2 SAAADI. The J segment lost 2 bases and the V segment lost 2 bases, leaving 4 bases of the junction unmatched. The CDR3 runs to 16 residues. The part of the CDR3 DNA that was read is TGCGCCAGCAGTGAGCGACAGGGGGGAGGCAATCAGCCC. Residues: CASSERQGGGNQP. The whole CDR3 reads CASSERQGGGNQPQHF.

This clone was counted many times. The read falls 3 residues short of the CDR3 end, and the missing part is taken from the germline J gene. The chain is built from TRBV18 and TRBJ1-1, with a tentative D call TRBD1 (6 bases). Germline assignment: CDR1 KGHSH and CDR2 LQKENI. V shed 4 bases and J shed 2 bases, with 11 bases lying between them. This CDR3 is 14 amino acids long. The CDR3 DNA, read in part, is TGTGCCAGCTCACTAGACAGGACTAACACTGAA. It yields the protein CASSLDRTNTE. The full CDR3 sequence reads CASSLDRTNTEAFF. Together with reference TRBV18 and TRBJ1-1, the CDR3 gives the full variable domain: NAGVMQNPRHLVRRRGQEARLRCSPMKGHSHVYWYRQLPEEGLKFMVYLQKENIIDESGMPKERFSAEFPKEGPSILRIQQVVRGDSAAYFCASSLDRTNTEAFFGQGTRLTVV.

As to this clone: Read sequence stops 3 residues before the CDR3 end, and the germline J gene provides the missing end. The chain is built from TRBV11-2 and TRBJ1-1, with TRBD1 as a possible D gene (5 bases). This CDR3 has 12 amino acids. Germline lookup yields CDR1 SGHAT and CDR2 FQNNGV. CDR3: CASSLAGWRAFF. The covered CDR3 bases are TGTGCCAGCAGCTTAGCAGGGTGGAGG.

This clone was recorded at least ten times. The DNA ends 3 residues before the CDR3 does, and the rest of the CDR3 is filled in from the germline J gene. V and J are TRBV6-2 or TRBV6-3 and TRBJ2-1; 7 bases fit TRBD2. The CDR3 spans 15 residues. With 8 bases clipped from V and 3 bases from J, the junction kept 10 bases outside the gene matches. Germline loops: CDR1 MNHEY, CDR2 SVGEGT. CDR3 bases read: TGTGCCAGCCGTTCCGGGGGGAGCCACTACAATGAG. Translated, it gives CASRSGGSHYNE. The entire CDR3 protein reads CASRSGGSHYNEQFF.

This clone was observed at least ten times. The read ends 3 residues early relative to the CDR3; the germline J gene fills the gap. The chain is built from TRBV20-1 and TRBJ2-3, with TRBD1 matching over 11 bases. The CDR3 spans 17 residues. V shed 3 bases, J shed 4 bases, and the junction held 12 bases outside the gene matches. Per the germline V gene, CDR1 is DFQATT and CDR2 is SNEGSKA (reference sequence). The chain's CDR3 is CSASDITGTGGADTQYF. CDR3 DNA (partial): TGCAGTGCTAGCGATATAACCGGGACAGGGGGAGCAGATACG.

This clone has ten or more counts. The CDR3 end is not reached by the read, which stops 3 residues before it; the germline J gene fills it in. The chain recombines TRBV7-2 with TRBJ2-7; TRBD1 aligns across 7 bases. Germline CDR1 and CDR2: SGHTA and FQGNSA. With 5 bases clipped from V and 2 bases from J, the junction kept 6 bases outside the gene matches. This CDR3 region has 14 residues. The CDR3 is CASSRGQEPYEQYF. The CDR3 bases that were read are TGTGCCAGCAGCAGGGGGCAGGAACCCTACGAG.

This clone was recorded many times. The CDR3 end falls 3 residues outside the read, so it is completed with the germline J gene. The gene calls are TRBV7-9 and TRBJ1-5, with 11 nucleotides matching TRBD1. CDR1 is SEHNR, CDR2 FQNEAQ, per germline (reference sequence). This CDR3 is 13 amino acids long. The CDR3: CASSPGQGAPQHF. The covered CDR3 bases are TGTGCCAGCAGCCCCGGACAGGGGGCCCCC.

This clone was seen at least ten times. The read is 3 residues too short to cover the CDR3 end, so that end is filled in from the germline J gene. This sequence joins TRBV20-1 and TRBJ2-6; 7 bases match TRBD1. Germline-derived CDR1 and CDR2 are DFQATT and SNEGSKA (reference sequence). CDR3 size: 18 residues. J lost 3 bases, V lost 0 bases, and 11 bases had no gene match. CDR3 in amino acids: CSARDPAGGTLGANVLTF. Partial CDR3 DNA: TGCAGTGCTAGAGATCCGGCAGGGGGTACCCTTGGGGCCAACGTC.

This clone was seen many times. The CDR3 extends 3 residues past the end of the read, so its final part is completed from the germline J gene. The J gene is TRBJ2-2, the V gene TRBV4-1; maybe TRBD1 (5 bases). This CDR3 has 15 residues. Germline CDR1 MGHRA, CDR2 YSYEKL. The CDR3 is CASSHNQAGANVLFF. The CDR3 DNA, read in part, is TGCGCCAGCAGCCACAATCAGGCTGGGGCCAACGTG.

This clone was seen many times. The DNA ends 3 residues before the CDR3 does, and the rest of the CDR3 is filled in from the germline J gene. The chain is built from TRBV5-6 and TRBJ2-3; maybe TRBD1 (6 bases). Germline V gene lookup returns CDR1 SGHDT and CDR2 YYEEEE. V lost 3 bases and J 1 base, leaving 12 bases between the germline ends. The CDR3 totals 15 residues. The part of the CDR3 DNA that was read is TGTGCCAGCAGCTCCCCGGACAGCCGCACAGATACG. This translates into CASSSPDSRTDT. The full CDR3 sequence reads CASSSPDSRTDTQYF. Complete variable domain (other parts from reference TRBV5-6 and TRBJ2-3): DAGVTQSPTHLIKTRGQQVTLRCSPKSGHDTVSWYQQALGQGPQFIFQYYEEEERQRGNFPDRFSGHQFPNYSSELNVNALLLGDSALYLCASSSPDSRTDTQYFGPGTRLTVL.

This clone was recorded many times. The sequence runs out 3 residues before the end of the CDR3; the remainder is reconstructed from the germline J gene. The chain links TRBV23-1 to TRBJ2-6; 7 nucleotides match TRBD1. TRBV23-1 is treated as an ORF (open reading frame) with a function not yet certain. CDR3 size: 19 residues. J gave up 1 base and V 0 bases, and 9 bases lay outside the gene matches. The CDR3 sequence: CASSQSEPGQPSGANVLTF. Incomplete CDR3 DNA: TGCGCCAGCAGTCAATCGGAACCGGGACAGCCTTCTGGGGCCAACGTC.

This clone appeared many times. The read is 3 residues too short to cover the CDR3 end, so that end is filled in from the germline J gene. The chain combines TRBV5-6 with TRBJ2-7; tentative D call: TRBD1 (5 bases). The CDR3 spans 13 residues. Trimming stripped 1 base from V and 6 bases from J, with 11 bases between. Germline loops: CDR1 SGHDT, CDR2 YYEEEE. The covered CDR3 bases are TGTGCCAGCAGCTTGTCTGGGGCATCCGAG. Translating gives CASSLSGASE. The whole CDR3 sequence reads CASSLSGASEQYF.

In its sample, this clone was seen many times. The read gets to within 3 residues of the CDR3 end, and the germline J gene fills in the rest. V usage is TRBV7-3 and J usage is TRBJ2-2; 8 bases are a match to TRBD2. Germline loops: CDR1 SGHTA, CDR2 FQGTGA. The CDR3 is 16 residues long. Trimming removed 4 bases from V and 5 bases from J; junction bases left unmatched: 9. The CDR3 region is CASSSLAGKGTGELFF. Partial CDR3 DNA: TGTGCCAGCAGCTCGTTAGCGGGAAAGGGAACCGGGGAG.

This clone was detected many times. The read ends 3 residues shy of where the CDR3 ends; the end is completed using the germline J gene. The chain joins TRBV5-1 to TRBJ2-5; 13 nucleotides line up with TRBD2. The germline V gene encodes CDR1 SGHRS and CDR2 YFSETQ. The CDR3 covers 18 residues. The V and J ends lost 4 bases and 4 bases, in that order; junction bases with no gene match: 13. The covered CDR3 bases are TGCGCCAGCAGCGCTCCGGGACTAGCGGGAAGGGGGGGAGAGACC. It yields the protein CASSAPGLAGRGGET. The full CDR3 protein is CASSAPGLAGRGGETQYF.

The sample holds many counts of this clone. Sequencing ends 3 residues short of the CDR3 end; the germline J gene provides the rest. The chain combines TRBV4-1 with TRBJ2-7; D gene unclear. Germline values: CDR1 MGHRA, CDR2 YSYEKL. Trimming removed 0 bases at V and 4 bases at J, with 10 bases between. The CDR3 totals 14 residues. CDR3 amino acids: CASSQDTTLYEQYF. The covered CDR3 bases are TGCGCCAGCAGCCAAGATACGACTTTATACGAG.